One T cell receptor (beta chain) is described in this entry. This record comes from a study of blood T cell repertoires in COVID-19. Study as a whole: T cells, B-cell-depleted T cells, or PBMCs supplied cDNA or gDNA.

Original processing notes: For nucleated cells, counts were estimated from reference gene primer amplification. Sequencing used immunoSEQ multiplex PCR; TCRdb keeps in-frame clones, though not all of them. V and J calls and clone size come straight from that table; D and trimming were deduced from the DNA. Here the sample spans approximately 170,000 clones, approximately 77% being singletons. Sequenced material: peripheral blood. The TCR comes from an elderly woman with active or convalescent COVID-19.

CDR3 sequence reads: CASSWIRGETQYF. The CDR3 DNA follows: TGTGCCAGCTCGTGGATCCGGGGGGAGACCCAGTACTTC. The genes are TRBV12-3 or TRBV12-4 and TRBJ2-5; TRBD2 might be the D (6 bases). The CDR3 runs to 13 residues. With 8 bases removed from V and 5 bases from J, the gap between germline ends came to 15 bases.